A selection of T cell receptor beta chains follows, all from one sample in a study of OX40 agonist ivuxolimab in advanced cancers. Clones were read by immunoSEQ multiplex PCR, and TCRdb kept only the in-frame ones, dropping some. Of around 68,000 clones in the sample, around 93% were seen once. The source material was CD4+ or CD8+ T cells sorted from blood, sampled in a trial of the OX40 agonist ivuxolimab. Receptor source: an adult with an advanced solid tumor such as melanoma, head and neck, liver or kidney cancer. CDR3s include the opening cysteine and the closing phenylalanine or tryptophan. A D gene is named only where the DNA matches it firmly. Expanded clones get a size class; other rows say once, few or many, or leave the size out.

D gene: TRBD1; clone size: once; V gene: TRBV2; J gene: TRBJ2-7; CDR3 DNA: TGTGCCAGCAGGGGACAGGGTGGCTCCTACGAGCAGTACTTC; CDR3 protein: CASRGQGGSYEQYF
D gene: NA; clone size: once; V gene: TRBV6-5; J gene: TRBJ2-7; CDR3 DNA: TGTGCCACACGACCTAGCTCCTACGAGCAGTACTTC; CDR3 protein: CATRPSSYEQYF
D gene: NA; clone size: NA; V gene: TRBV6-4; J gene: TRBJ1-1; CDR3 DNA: TGTGCCAGCAAGACTCAGGAGGACACTGAAGCTTTCTTT; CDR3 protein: CASKTQEDTEAFF
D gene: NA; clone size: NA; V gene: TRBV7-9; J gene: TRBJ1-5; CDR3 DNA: TGTGCCAGCAGCTTAGGGGTGGGCCCCAATCAGCCCCAGCATTTT; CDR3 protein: CASSLGVGPNQPQHF
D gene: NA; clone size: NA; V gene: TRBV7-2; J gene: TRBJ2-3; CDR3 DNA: TGTGCCAGCAGCTTAGGCTCTGGGACAACAACGCAGTATTTT; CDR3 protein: CASSLGSGTTTQYF
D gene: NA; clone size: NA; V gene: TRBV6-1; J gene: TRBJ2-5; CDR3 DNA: TGTGCCAGCGGGGAGGGGGGAGCGGTCCAAGAGACCCAGTACTTC; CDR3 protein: CASGEGGAVQETQYF
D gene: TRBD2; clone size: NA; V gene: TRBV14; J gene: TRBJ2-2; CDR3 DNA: TGTGCCAGCAGCCCCCGACTAGCGGGAGTTGGCGGGGAGCTGTTTTTT; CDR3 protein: CASSPRLAGVGGELFF
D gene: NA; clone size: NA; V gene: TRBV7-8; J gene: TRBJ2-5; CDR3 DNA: TGTGCCAGCAGCTTAGAAAGTACCAGGGTCCAAGAGACCCAGTACTTC; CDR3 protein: CASSLESTRVQETQYF
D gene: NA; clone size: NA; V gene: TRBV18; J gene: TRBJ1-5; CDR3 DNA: TGTGCCAGCTCACCTAGCGCAACCCTCCGGCCCCAGCATTTT; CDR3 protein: CASSPSATLRPQHF
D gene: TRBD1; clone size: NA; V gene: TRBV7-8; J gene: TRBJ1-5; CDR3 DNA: TGTGCCAGCAGCGCAGACAGGGCGGGCAATCAGCCCCAGCATTTT; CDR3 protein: CASSADRAGNQPQHF
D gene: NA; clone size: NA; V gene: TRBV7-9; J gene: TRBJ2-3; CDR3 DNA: TGTGCCAGCAGCTTAGTAGGGCCCACAGATACGCAGTATTTT; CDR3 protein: CASSLVGPTDTQYF
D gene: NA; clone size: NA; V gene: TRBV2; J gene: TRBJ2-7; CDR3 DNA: TGTGCCAGCAGTGTTTCATGGTCCGAGCAGTACTTC; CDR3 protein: CASSVSWSEQYF
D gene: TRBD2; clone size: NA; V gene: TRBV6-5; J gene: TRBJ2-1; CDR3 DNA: TGTGCCAGCAAGGGTGTGACTAGCGGGAGTAATGAGCAGTTCTTC; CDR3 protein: CASKGVTSGSNEQFF
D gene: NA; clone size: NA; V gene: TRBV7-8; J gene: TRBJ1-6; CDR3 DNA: TGTGCCAGCAGCCCCGGGACCCCTAATTCACCCCTCCACTTT; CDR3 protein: CASSPGTPNSPLHF
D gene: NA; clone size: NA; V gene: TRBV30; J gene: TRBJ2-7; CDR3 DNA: TGTGCCTGTGTTGCTAGGGACGAGCAGTACTTC; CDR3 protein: CACVARDEQYF
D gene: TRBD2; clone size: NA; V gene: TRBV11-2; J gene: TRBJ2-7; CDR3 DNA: TGTGCCAGCAGGATAAGTAGCGGGAGTGGATCCTACGAGCAGTACTTC; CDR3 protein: CASRISSGSGSYEQYF
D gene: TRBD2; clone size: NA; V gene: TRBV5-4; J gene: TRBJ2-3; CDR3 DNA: TGTGCCAGCAGCTTAGGACTAGCGGGAGGCCCGGCAGATACGCAGTATTTT; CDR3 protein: CASSLGLAGGPADTQYF
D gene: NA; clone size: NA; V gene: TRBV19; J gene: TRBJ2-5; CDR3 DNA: TGTGCCAGTAGTATTTCAGCTGAGACCCAGTACTTC; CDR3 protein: CASSISAETQYF
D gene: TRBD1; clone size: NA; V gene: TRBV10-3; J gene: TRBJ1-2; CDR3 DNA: TGTGCCATCAGTGGACAGGGAAGCGGCTACACCTTC; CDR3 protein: CAISGQGSGYTF
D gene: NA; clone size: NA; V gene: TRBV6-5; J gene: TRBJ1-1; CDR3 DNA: TGTGCCAGCAGTACCACGGGTCCTAACACTGAAGCTTTCTTT; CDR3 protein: CASSTTGPNTEAFF
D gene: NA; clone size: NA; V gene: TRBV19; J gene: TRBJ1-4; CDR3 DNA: TGTGCCAGTACTCTAGGACAGCCAAAGGGGGAAAAACTGTTTTTT; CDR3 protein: CASTLGQPKGEKLFF
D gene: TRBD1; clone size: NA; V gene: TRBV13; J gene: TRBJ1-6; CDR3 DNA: TGTGCCAGCAGCACCCTTCCGGGACAGGGGTATAATTCACCCCTCCACTTT; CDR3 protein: CASSTLPGQGYNSPLHF
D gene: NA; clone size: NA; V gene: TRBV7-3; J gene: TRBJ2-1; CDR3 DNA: TGTGCCAGCAGCACCCAGGTTGGGACCTACAATGAGCAGTTCTTC; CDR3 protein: CASSTQVGTYNEQFF
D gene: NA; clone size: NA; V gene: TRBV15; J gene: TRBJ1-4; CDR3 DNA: TGTGCCACCGGTGGGACTAATGAAAAACTGTTTTTT; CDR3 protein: CATGGTNEKLFF
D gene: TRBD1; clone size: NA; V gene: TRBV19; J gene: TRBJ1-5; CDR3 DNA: TGTGCCAGTAATCTCTTTGGGACAGGTGGGAATCAGCCCCAGCATTTT; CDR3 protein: CASNLFGTGGNQPQHF
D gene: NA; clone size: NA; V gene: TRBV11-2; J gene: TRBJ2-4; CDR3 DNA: TGTGCCAGCAGCTTATTTGGGGGGCAGGACATTCAGTACTTC; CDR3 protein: CASSLFGGQDIQYF
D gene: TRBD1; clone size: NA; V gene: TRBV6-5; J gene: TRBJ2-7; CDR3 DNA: TGTGCCAGCAGTTACTCGGACAGGGGTCTCGAGCAGTACTTC; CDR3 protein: CASSYSDRGLEQYF
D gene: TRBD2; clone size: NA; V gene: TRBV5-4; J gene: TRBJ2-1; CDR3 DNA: TGTGCCAGCAGTTTGGGACTAAACTCCTACAATGAGCAGTTCTTC; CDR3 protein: CASSLGLNSYNEQFF
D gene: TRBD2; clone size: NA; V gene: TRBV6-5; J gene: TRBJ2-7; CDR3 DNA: TGTGCCAGCAACCGGGAGGGGAGTTACTACGAGCAGTACTTC; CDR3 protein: CASNREGSYYEQYF
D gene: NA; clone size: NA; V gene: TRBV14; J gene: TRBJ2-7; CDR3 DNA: TGTGCCAGCAGCAACTCGTACGAGCAGTACTTC; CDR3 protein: CASSNSYEQYF
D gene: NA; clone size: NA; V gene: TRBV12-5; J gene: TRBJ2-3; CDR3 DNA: TGTGCTAGTGGCTATGGGGTTACGCAGTATTTT; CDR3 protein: CASGYGVTQYF